This T cell receptor beta chain was retrieved from a study of cytomegalovirus exposure and HLA in healthy donors. Study results and limitations: Most TCRs appeared rarely, but some public TCRs recurred in many donors.

Concerning this clone itself: Its antigen is unidentified.

Clones were read by immunoSEQ multiplex PCR, and TCRdb kept only the in-frame ones, dropping some. Altogether approximately 160,000 clones are present, roughly 89% being singletons, with the ten largest covering about 2.9%. The CDR3 is 14 amino acids. Trimming stripped 3 bases from V and 3 bases from J, with 10 bases between. Germline lookup yields CDR1 WSHSY and CDR2 SAAADI. The J gene is TRBJ2-3, the V gene TRBV10-2, with D tentatively TRBD2 (6 bases). The sequence was collected from a woman younger than 35 in good health and CMV-seropositive. Sequenced input: PBMCs. The CDR3 loop reads CASSEWGETDTQYF. CDR3 nucleotides: TGCGCCAGCAGTGAATGGGGGGAGACAGATACGCAGTATTTT.